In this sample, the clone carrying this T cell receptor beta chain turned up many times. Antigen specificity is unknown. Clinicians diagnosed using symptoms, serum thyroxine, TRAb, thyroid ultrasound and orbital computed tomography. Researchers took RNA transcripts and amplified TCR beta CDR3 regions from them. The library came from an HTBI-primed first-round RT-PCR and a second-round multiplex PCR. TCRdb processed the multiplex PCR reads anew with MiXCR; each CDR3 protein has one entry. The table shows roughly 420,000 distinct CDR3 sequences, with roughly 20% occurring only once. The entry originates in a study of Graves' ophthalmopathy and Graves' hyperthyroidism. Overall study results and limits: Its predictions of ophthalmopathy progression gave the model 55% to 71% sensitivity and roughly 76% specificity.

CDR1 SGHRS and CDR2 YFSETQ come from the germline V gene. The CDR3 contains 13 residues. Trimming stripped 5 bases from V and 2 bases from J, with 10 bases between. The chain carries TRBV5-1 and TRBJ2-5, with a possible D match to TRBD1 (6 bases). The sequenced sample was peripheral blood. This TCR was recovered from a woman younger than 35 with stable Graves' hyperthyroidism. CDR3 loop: CASRSRGQETQYF. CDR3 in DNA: TGCGCCAGCAGGAGCAGGGGACAAGAGACCCAGTACTTC. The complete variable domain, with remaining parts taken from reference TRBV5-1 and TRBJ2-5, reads KAGVTQTPRYLIKTRGQQVTLSCSPISGHRSVSWYQQTPGQGLQFLFEYFSETQRNKGNFPGRFSGRQFSNSRSEMNVSTLELGDSALYLCASRSRGQETQYFGPGTRLLVL.